A single T cell receptor (beta chain) is shown here with its context. The antigen remains undetermined. The sample originates from a study of cytomegalovirus exposure and HLA in healthy donors. Germline CDR1 and CDR2: SGHAT and FQNNGV. The CDR3 spans 12 residues. V was clipped by 1 base and J by 9 bases, with 7 bases between them. The study, taken as a whole, reports: The study listed about 150 cytomegalovirus-associated TCR beta chains. Some V segments could not be told apart, so they were left out, TRBV6-2 and TRBV6-3 among them. The authors assumed roughly uniform sequencing depth across donors for presence/absence analyses.

A multiplex PCR was run with 60 Vbeta primers and 13 Jbeta primers. The assay was immunoSEQ multiplex PCR, and TCRdb's table has in-frame clones only and misses some. The repertoire holds about 150,000 clones, around three quarters seen once, with about 2% in the top ten. Sequencing was carried out using PBMCs. The gene calls are TRBV11-2 and TRBJ2-1; D may be TRBD2 (5 bases). The TCR sequence derives from a woman in her fifties or sixties in good health and CMV-seropositive. This chain's CDR3 is CASSLVGGEQFF. The CDR3 DNA is TGTGCCAGCAGCTTAGTCGGAGGTGAGCAGTTCTTC.